The clone carrying this T cell receptor beta chain was seen repeatedly, ten times or more. Its antigen remains unknown. The source of the sample is a study of T cells in Graves' hyperthyroidism and ophthalmopathy. Whole-study findings and limits: In the blood, most expanded thyroid clonotypes above 0.001 appeared as well. Classification by a 13 V-J model distinguished ophthalmopathy from stable hyperthyroidism.

Amplification of TCR beta CDR3 regions used RNA as the template. Primed by the HTBI set, a first-round RT-PCR was run on the TCR CDR3. TCRdb processed the multiplex PCR reads anew with MiXCR; each CDR3 protein has one entry. Of 390,000 or so distinct CDR3 sequences detected, 14% to 15% appear once; the ten largest clones hold around 14%. Disease lasting under 3 months, a NOSPECS grade of at least 4, and a Clinical Activity Score of at least 3 were features of the ophthalmopathy patients. Clinical symptoms, serum thyroxine, TRAb, thyroid ultrasound and orbital computed tomography informed diagnoses. The sample taken for sequencing was blood. The clonotype was recovered from a man younger than 35 with Graves' ophthalmopathy.

CDR3: CASSPASYEQYF. CDR3 DNA: TGTGCCAGCAGTCCTGCCAGTTACGAGCAGTACTTC. This rearrangement joins TRBV6-1 to TRBJ2-7; D not resolved. V was clipped by 5 bases and J by 4 bases, with 9 bases between them. This CDR3 contains 12 residues. In germline, CDR1 is MNHNS, CDR2 SASEGT.